The 8 T cell receptor beta chains below come from one sample, sequenced in a study of T cell repertoires and HLA-DP antigens. The repertoire was sequenced with immunoSEQ multiplex PCR; TCRdb's copy has only in-frame clones and lacks some. The table has thousands of clones, over 65% seen once. After more than twelve days' expansion, CD4+ cells were restimulated 24 h with HeLa expressing allogeneic DPB1. HeLa stimulator cells carried retrovirally transduced HLA-DPA1/DPB1, HLA-DM, invariant chain and CD80. Sequenced: CD137- CD4+ T cells from cultured PBMCs. The origin of the receptors is a man in his forties or fifties in good health and CMV-seronegative.

This clone has only one observation. The chain employs TRBV5-1 and TRBJ2-3; no definite D call. The V gene lost 4 bases and the J gene lost 9 bases, with 15 bases spanning the gap. The CDR3 loop spans 13 amino acids. Germline V CDR1 and CDR2: SGHRS, YFSETQ. CDR3 loop: CASSANLQSTQYF. The CDR3, as DNA: TGCGCCAGCAGCGCCAATCTACAGAGCACGCAGTATTTT.

V and J are TRBV19 and TRBJ2-5, with 8 bases matching TRBD2. The CDR3 spans 15 residues. Trimming cost V 2 bases and J 4 bases; bases outside gene matches: 6. Per germline, CDR1 LNHDA and CDR2 SQIVND (reference sequence). CDR3: CASSISGRARETQYF. The CDR3 DNA sequence: TGTGCCAGTAGTATAAGCGGGAGAGCGCGAGAGACCCAGTACTTC.

V is TRBV10-3 and J is TRBJ2-3; the match to TRBD2 covers 7 bases. Looked up from germline, CDR1 is ENHRY and CDR2 is SYGVKD. The CDR3 runs to 16 residues. V was clipped by 8 bases and J by 2 bases; unmatched bases: 13. CDR3 coding DNA: TGTGCCATCGGGGGGGGAACAGAGTCTCCCACAGATACGCAGTATTTT. Protein product: CAIGGGTESPTDTQYF.

V is TRBV29-1 and J is TRBJ1-2, with 8 bases aligning to TRBD1. This CDR3 contains 12 residues. The trim removed 2 bases at V and 8 bases at J, leaving 4 bases unmatched. Germline CDR1 SQVTM, CDR2 ANQGSEA. The CDR3 loop reads CSVERQGWGYTF. CDR3 DNA sequence: TGCAGCGTTGAACGACAGGGGTGGGGCTACACCTTC.

The J gene is TRBJ2-3, the V gene TRBV19, with TRBD1 as a possible D gene (5 bases). Trimming took 8 bases from V and 9 from J, leaving 12 bases between them. Germline values: CDR1 LNHDA, CDR2 SQIVND (reference sequence). This CDR3 has 11 amino acids. The CDR3 region is CASAQGRTQYF. The CDR3 nucleotides read TGTGCCAGTGCCCAGGGCAGGACGCAGTATTTT.

The rearrangement uses TRBV5-1 and TRBJ2-1; TRBD2 agrees at 10 bases. CDR1 is SGHRS, CDR2 YFSETQ, per germline. V shed 3 bases and J 7 bases; nucleotides not matched to a gene: 13. This CDR3 spans 17 amino acids. CDR3 bases: TGCGCCAGCAGCTCCCCCCTGAGCGGGGGGGTGGTGAATGAGCAGTTCTTC. It codes for CASSSPLSGGVVNEQFF.

This clone was detected once. The chain employs TRBV7-9 and TRBJ1-3, with D unresolved. The germline V gene has CDR1 SEHNR and CDR2 FQNEAQ (reference sequence). This CDR3 has 15 residues. Trimming stripped 5 bases from V and 0 bases from J, with 11 bases between. As DNA, the CDR3 is TGTGCCAGCAGCCTTGCACTGGGCTCTGGAAACACCATATATTTT. Translated: CASSLALGSGNTIYF. Together with reference TRBV7-9 and TRBJ1-3, the CDR3 gives the full variable domain: DTGVSQNPRHKITKRGQNVTFRCDPISEHNRLYWYRQTLGQGPEFLTYFQNEAQLEKSRLLSDRFSAERPKGSFSTLEIQRTEQGDSAMYLCASSLALGSGNTIYFGEGSWLTVV.

The V gene is TRBV4-2, the J gene TRBJ2-1; the match to TRBD2 covers 11 bases. The CDR3 has 16 amino acids. CDR1 is LGHNA, CDR2 YNFKEQ, per germline. V shed 1 base and J 3 bases; nucleotides not matched to a gene: 2. CDR3 sequence: CASSQGLAGGYNEQFF. The CDR3 DNA reads TGTGCCAGCAGCCAAGGCCTAGCGGGGGGCTACAATGAGCAGTTCTTC.